This T cell receptor beta chain came from a study of T cell responses to AZD1222 COVID-19 vaccine. Points from the study as a whole: In a largely white British group with more females than males, clonal diversity was possibly underestimated. Repertoires were sampled only after the peak T cell response. Spike-specific TCR depth and breadth grew after two AZD1222 doses.

Notes on this clone: What it binds is not known. The same CDR3 is also encoded by other DNA sequences in this sample.

The data were produced by immunoSEQ multiplex PCR, yet TCRdb's version contains in-frame clones alone and is incomplete. In the table there are 140,000 to 150,000 clones, about 93% of which are singletons. V lost 4 bases and J 0 bases, leaving 4 bases between the germline ends. The germline gives CDR1 SGHRS, CDR2 YFSETQ. CDR3 length equals 13 residues. Sequences were derived from peripheral blood, sampled on day 0 of AZD1222 vaccination. This sequence originates from an adult in good health. The chain recombines TRBV5-1 with TRBJ2-2; D unresolved. The CDR3 DNA follows: TGCGCCAGCAGCCTGGCGAACACCGGGGAGCTGTTTTTT. Translation gives CASSLANTGELFF.